The clone carrying this T cell receptor beta chain was seen more than once but under ten times. Its antigen is not known. The record originates from a study of T cell repertoires in cytomegalovirus infection. Study at large: Epitope selection comprised recently identified HLA-C-restricted CMV epitopes and well-studied HLA-B-restricted CMV epitopes. Indications came from public TCR beta signatures; they pointed to CMV infection and to a matching HLA type.

General observations from the study: People with CMV and the relevant HLA were identified by cumulative public TCR beta family frequency. Ex vivo responses were dominated by HLA-C-restricted CMV-specific TCR beta clonotypes.

V was clipped by 2 bases and J by 4 bases; unmatched bases: 5. Germline CDR1 and CDR2: WSHSY and SAAADI. The CDR3 is made up of 15 amino acids. One entry per CDR3 protein results from TCRdb running MiXCR on the reads. The sample includes 300,000 to 400,000 distinct CDR3 sequences, 25% to 35% of them seen just once. The V call is TRBV10-2, the J call TRBJ2-5, with 9 bases identical to TRBD2. This sequence originates from a human donor in good health (CMV status not recorded). Some clones in this sample may be carry-over from other donors' samples. Sequenced material: cultured PBMCs, taken from culture after CMV antigen stimulation. Here the CDR3 reads CASSERAGGSETQYF. Written as DNA, the CDR3 is TGCGCCAGCAGTGAGCGAGCGGGAGGCTCAGAGACCCAGTACTTC.